This is a list of T cell receptor beta chains from one sample in a study of CD8 T cells in ankylosing spondylitis. MiXCR, applied by TCRdb to the 5' RACE reads, yields one record per CDR3 protein. Of some 330,000 distinct CDR3 sequences listed, approximately 8.2% were seen once; the top ten hold roughly 15%. Sequencing was performed on blood, either unsorted or a sorted T cell fraction (not recorded which). The receptor set was obtained from a male donor with ankylosing spondylitis. Each CDR3 is given with its conserved first and last residue. The D gene is left open where the match is weak. Not all rows give a size; the values are once, few, many and, for expanded clones, a class.

v_gene	j_gene	abundance	d_gene	CDR3nt	CDR3aa
TRBV20-1	TRBJ2-5	few	TRBD2	TGCAGTGCTGGGACTAATGGGCGTATGGAGACCCAGTACTTC	CSAGTNGRMETQYF
TRBV5-6	TRBJ2-2	.	TRBD2	TGTGCCAGCAGCGGGACTAGCGGAGGACTCGGGGAGCTGTTTTTT	CASSGTSGGLGELFF
TRBV7-3	TRBJ2-1	.	TRBD2	TGTGCCAGCAGCCTCGAAAGTAGCGGGGGATACAATGAGCAGTTCTTC	CASSLESSGGYNEQFF
TRBV15	TRBJ2-7	few	.	TGTGCCACCAGCAGAGAAACAGGATCCTACGAGCAGTACTTC	CATSRETGSYEQYF
TRBV25-1	TRBJ2-6	.	.	TGTGCCAGCAGTGAATCTGGGCCTTTAACTGGGGCCAACGTCCTGACTTTC	CASSESGPLTGANVLTF
TRBV10-3	TRBJ2-1	many	.	TGTGCCATCAGCCGCTCAGGGGTCGGGTACAATGAGCAGTTCTTC	CAISRSGVGYNEQFF
TRBV20-1	TRBJ1-5	many	.	TGCAGTGCTAGAGAGTGGACCAACAATCAGCCCCAGCATTTT	CSAREWTNNQPQHF
TRBV28	TRBJ2-7	.	.	TGTGCCAGCAGAAACGGGGGCCAATCCTACGAGCAGTACTTC	CASRNGGQSYEQYF
TRBV7-2	TRBJ2-3	many	.	TGTGCCAGCAGCGGGGTTATGCGTGGGGATCCCTCTTTT	CASSGVMRGDPSF
TRBV19	TRBJ2-5	few	.	TGTGCCAGTAGTCCCCGGGCGGCATCGGAGACCCAGTACTTC	CASSPRAASETQYF
TRBV6-4	TRBJ2-1	few	.	TGTGCCAGCAGTGACAATCCGGGGTACAATGAGCAGTTCTTC	CASSDNPGYNEQFF
TRBV30	TRBJ2-7	.	.	TGTGCCTGGAATCGCCAATTGGGCTACGAGCAGTACTTC	CAWNRQLGYEQYF
TRBV29-1	TRBJ1-1	few	.	TGCAGCGGCCGCGTTGGGACGGTGAACACTGAAGCTTTCTTT	CSGRVGTVNTEAFF
TRBV5-1	TRBJ2-7	few	.	TGCGCCAGCAGCCTCCGACAGGGAGGAGACGAGCAGTACTTC	CASSLRQGGDEQYF
TRBV7-9	TRBJ2-7	few	TRBD1	TGTGCCAGCAGCCCCCCGGACAGGGACTACGAGCAGTACTTC	CASSPPDRDYEQYF
TRBV5-6	TRBJ2-1	few	.	TGTGCCAGCAGCCGGAACCGGCATGAGCAGTTCTTC	CASSRNRHEQFF
TRBV29-1	TRBJ1-5	many	.	TGCAGCGTTGGACAAAGCAATCAGCCCCAGCATTTT	CSVGQSNQPQHF
TRBV29-1	TRBJ1-1	few	TRBD1	TGCAGCGCGGGGACAGGGGAAACTGAAGCTTTCTTT	CSAGTGETEAFF
TRBV27	TRBJ2-7	many	.	TGTGCCAGCGGCCGGGCAGGGGTGTCCTACGAGCAGTACTTC	CASGRAGVSYEQYF
TRBV5-4	TRBJ2-7	.	.	TGTGCCAGCAGCTTAAGTGCTAGGGTCTACGAGCAGTACTTC	CASSLSARVYEQYF
TRBV6-5	TRBJ2-3	many	TRBD2	TGTGCCAGCAGTTACTCGACTAGCGGGAGTTCAGATACGCAGTATTTT	CASSYSTSGSSDTQYF
TRBV12-3/TRBV12-4	TRBJ2-7	many	.	TGTGCCAGCAGTTGGGCAGAAGCCTACGAGCAGTACTTC	CASSWAEAYEQYF
TRBV11-2	TRBJ1-1	many	.	TGTGCCAGCAGCCCAGGCCCCACTGCGGCTGAAGCTTTCTTT	CASSPGPTAAEAFF
TRBV12-3/TRBV12-4	TRBJ2-2	.	.	TGTGCCACCAGGTTACAGGGTGCCGGGGAGCTGTTTTTT	CATRLQGAGELFF
TRBV5-1	TRBJ2-3	.	.	TGCGCCAGCAGCCCCGTTCGGGACTTTCCTAACACAGATACGCAGTATTTT	CASSPVRDFPNTDTQYF
TRBV9	TRBJ2-1	once	.	TGTGCCAGCAGCGTAGGACACCTCTACAATGAGCAGTTCTTC	CASSVGHLYNEQFF
TRBV28	TRBJ1-5	few	.	TGTGCCAGCACCATCGGTTTGGTGTATCAGCCCCAGCATTTT	CASTIGLVYQPQHF
TRBV7-2	TRBJ2-3	few	.	TGTGCCAGCAGCTCAGACTTTTCAGGGACGCAGTATTTT	CASSSDFSGTQYF
TRBV13	TRBJ2-7	few	.	TGTGCCAGCAGCTTAGGCCCCACCGAGCAGTACTTC	CASSLGPTEQYF
TRBV12-3/TRBV12-4	TRBJ2-1	few	.	TGTGCCAGCAGTTCCCGGGCCGGGACTGGCCCCAATGAGCAGTTCTTC	CASSSRAGTGPNEQFF
TRBV7-9	TRBJ2-7	.	.	TGTGCCAGCAGCTTATCCTGGGGCGCAGCCTACTACGAGCAGTACTTC	CASSLSWGAAYYEQYF